The subject of this entry is one TCR beta chain. The data are from a study of T cell repertoires in ileal Crohn's disease. The CDR3 consists of 15 residues. Unmatched junction bases numbered 5, after V lost 4 bases and J lost 2 bases. The germline V gene has CDR1 SGHVS and CDR2 FNYEAQ. Clones were read by immunoSEQ multiplex PCR, and TCRdb kept only the in-frame ones, dropping some. The repertoire consists of several thousand clones, with under 85% occurring once and the leading ten covering around 17%. The clonotype comes from an adult with Crohn's disease. Sequences were obtained from ileal tissue. The J gene is TRBJ2-1, the V gene TRBV7-6; 7 bases map to TRBD1. The CDR3 region is CASSSPGGTYNEQFF. For the CDR3, the DNA is TGTGCCAGCAGCTCCCCAGGGGGTACCTACAATGAGCAGTTCTTC.